These 5 T cell receptor beta chains originate from one sample sequenced in a study of blood T cell repertoires in COVID-19 (dated by TCRdb to the early 2020s). Library preparation was by the immunoSEQ multiplex PCR assay. TCRdb carries this immuneACCESS record with in-frame sequences only. Its versions omit some clonotypes, under half of them owing to an unresolved V gene in the studies checked, with the rest unexplained. The sample contains more than 300,000 clones, 90% of them found a single time. 3.9% of the sample is held by the ten biggest clonotypes. The sample comprised PBMCs or T cells enriched from blood (not recorded which). The source of these receptors is a woman aged 25 to 45 who had been exposed to COVID-19.

V and J are TRBV4-1 and TRBJ1-2; 7 nucleotides agree with TRBD1. The V segment lost 5 bases and the J segment 8 bases; nucleotides outside the gene matches: 11. Germline CDR1 reads MGHRA; CDR2 reads YSYEKL. The CDR3 has 14 residues. CDR3 bases: TGCGCCAGCAGCTCACCGACAGGGTTCAGAGGCTACACCTTC. It is translated as CASSSPTGFRGYTF.

CDR3 nucleotides: TGTGCCAGCAGCTTGACTAGCGGGGCCTACGAGCAGTACTTC. Translated, it gives CASSLTSGAYEQYF. V usage is TRBV5-6 and J usage is TRBJ2-7, with 10 bases lining up with TRBD2. Unmatched junction bases numbered 0, after V lost 1 base and J lost 2 bases. This CDR3 has 14 residues. CDR1 and CDR2 from the germline V gene are SGHDT and YYEEEE.

This chain links TRBV7-8 with TRBJ1-6, with a tentative D call TRBD1 (6 bases). Germline V gene sequence: CDR1 SGHVS, CDR2 FQNEAQ. Trimming took off 1 base at V and 8 bases at J, with 9 bases between the two ends. CDR3 length: 14 residues. The CDR3 sequence is CASSLGSGDSPLHF. The CDR3 nucleotides read TGTGCCAGCAGCTTAGGGTCAGGGGATTCACCCCTCCACTTT.

The chain couples TRBV5-1 to TRBJ1-1; tentative D call: TRBD1 (5 bases). Per the germline V gene, CDR1 is SGHRS and CDR2 is YFSETQ. The CDR3 consists of 15 residues. V lost 0 bases to trimming and J lost 7 bases, with 16 bases between them. CDR3 sequence (DNA): TGCGCCAGCAGCTTGGGAGACAGACCCGGCGTTGAAGCTTTCTTT. It codes for CASSLGDRPGVEAFF.

The chain recombines TRBV7-2 with TRBJ1-2, with unresolved D. V lost 5 bases to trimming and J lost 5 bases, with 6 bases between them. The CDR3 spans 11 residues. Looked up from germline, CDR1 is SGHTA and CDR2 is FQGNSA. CDR3 in amino acids: CASSPSYGYTF. CDR3 DNA: TGTGCCAGCAGCCCCTCGTATGGCTACACCTTC.